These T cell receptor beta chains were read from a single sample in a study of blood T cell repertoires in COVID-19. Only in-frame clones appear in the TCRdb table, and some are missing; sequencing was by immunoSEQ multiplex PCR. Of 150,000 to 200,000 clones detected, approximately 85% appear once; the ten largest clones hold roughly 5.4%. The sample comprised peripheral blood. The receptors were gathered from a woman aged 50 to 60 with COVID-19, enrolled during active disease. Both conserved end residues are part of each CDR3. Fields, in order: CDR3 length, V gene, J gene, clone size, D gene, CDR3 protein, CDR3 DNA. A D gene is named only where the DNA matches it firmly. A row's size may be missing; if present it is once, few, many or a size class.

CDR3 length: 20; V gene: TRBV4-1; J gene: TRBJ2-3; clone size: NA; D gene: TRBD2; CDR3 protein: CASSQSGTSGGAGSRDTQYF; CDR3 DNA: TGCGCCAGCAGCCAATCCGGGACTAGCGGGGGGGCCGGGTCCAGAGATACGCAGTATTTT
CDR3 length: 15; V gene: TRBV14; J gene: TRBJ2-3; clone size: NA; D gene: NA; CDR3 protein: CASSPRQDSTDTQYF; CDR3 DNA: TGTGCCAGCAGCCCAAGACAGGATAGCACAGATACGCAGTATTTT
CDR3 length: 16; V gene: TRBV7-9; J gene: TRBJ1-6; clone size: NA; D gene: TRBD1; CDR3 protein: CASSLPRDRDNSPLHF; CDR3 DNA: TGTGCCAGCAGCTTACCCCGGGACAGAGATAATTCACCCCTCCACTTT
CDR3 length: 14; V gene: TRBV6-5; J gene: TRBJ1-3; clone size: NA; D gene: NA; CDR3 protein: CASSTGYSGNTIYF; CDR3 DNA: TGTGCCAGCAGCACAGGGTACTCTGGAAACACCATATATTTT
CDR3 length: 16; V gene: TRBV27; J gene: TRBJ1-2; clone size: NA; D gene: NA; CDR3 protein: CASSSGGHRNRYGYTF; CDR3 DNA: TGTGCCAGCAGTTCCGGCGGTCACAGGAATCGCTATGGCTACACCTTC
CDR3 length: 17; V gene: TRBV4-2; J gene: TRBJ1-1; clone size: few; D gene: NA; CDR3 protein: CASSHLGAGPGDTEAFF; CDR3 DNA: TGTGCCAGCAGCCACCTGGGCGCTGGGCCCGGGGACACTGAAGCTTTCTTT
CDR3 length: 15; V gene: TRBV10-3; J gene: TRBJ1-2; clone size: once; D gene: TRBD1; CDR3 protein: CAIRMTGGDNYGYTF; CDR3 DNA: TGTGCCATCAGGATGACAGGGGGCGATAACTATGGCTACACCTTC
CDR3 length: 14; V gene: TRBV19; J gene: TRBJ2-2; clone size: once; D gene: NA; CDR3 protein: CAISSRLNTGELFF; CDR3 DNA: TGTGCCATCTCCTCCAGGCTCAACACCGGGGAGCTGTTTTTT
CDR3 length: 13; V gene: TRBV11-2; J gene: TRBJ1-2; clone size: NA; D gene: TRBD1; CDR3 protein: CASSLTGGNGYTF; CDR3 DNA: TGTGCCAGCAGCTTAACAGGGGGAAATGGCTACACCTTC
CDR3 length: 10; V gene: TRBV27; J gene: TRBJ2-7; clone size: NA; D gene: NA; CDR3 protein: CATRYYEQYF; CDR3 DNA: TGTGCCACCCGTTACTACGAGCAGTACTTC
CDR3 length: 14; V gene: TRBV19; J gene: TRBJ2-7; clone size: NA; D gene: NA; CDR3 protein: CASSKEGRSYEQYF; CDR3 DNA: TGTGCCAGTAGTAAGGAGGGGCGCTCCTACGAGCAGTACTTC
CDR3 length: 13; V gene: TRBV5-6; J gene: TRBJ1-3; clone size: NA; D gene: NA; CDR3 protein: CASSQGAGNTIYF; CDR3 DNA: TGTGCCAGCAGCCAGGGTGCTGGAAACACCATATATTTT